These 7 T cell receptor beta chains were sequenced from one sample in a study of OX40 agonist ivuxolimab in advanced cancers. Measured with immunoSEQ multiplex PCR; TCRdb has only the in-frame clones, and not every one. The sample holds over 50,000 clones; over 80% are singletons and the top ten take approximately 23%. The sequencing here drew on CD4+ or CD8+ T cells sorted from blood, taken in a trial of the OX40 agonist ivuxolimab. Receptors originate from an adult with an advanced solid tumor such as melanoma, head and neck, liver or kidney cancer.

The genes are TRBV13 and TRBJ1-1; D gene uncertain. The CDR3 covers 13 residues. V was cut by 4 bases and J by 7 bases, with 13 bases left in between. Germline CDR1 and CDR2: PRHDT and FYEKMQ (reference sequence). As DNA, the CDR3 is TGTGCCAGCAGCTACTTAGTCGATATTGAAGCTTTCTTT. This encodes CASSYLVDIEAFF.

This rearrangement joins TRBV6-5 to TRBJ1-1, with D possibly being TRBD1 (5 bases). Trimming stripped 0 bases from V and 5 bases from J, with 10 bases between. The CDR3 loop spans 14 amino acids. Germline assignment: CDR1 MNHEY and CDR2 SVGAGI. The CDR3 protein is CASSYSEGVTEAFF. The CDR3, as DNA: TGTGCCAGCAGTTACTCAGAAGGGGTAACTGAAGCTTTCTTT.

This clone was counted a few times. The chain joins TRBV6-1 to TRBJ2-1; tentative D call: TRBD2 (5 bases). This CDR3 is built from 15 residues. V lost 10 bases, J lost 3 bases, and 19 bases lay in between. Looked up from germline, CDR1 is MNHNS and CDR2 is SASEGT. This chain's CDR3 is CATAFERARYNEQFF. CDR3 bases: TGTGCCACCGCCTTTGAGAGGGCTCGCTACAATGAGCAGTTCTTC.

The chain combines TRBV10-3 with TRBJ2-3; no clear D. Germline-derived CDR1 and CDR2 are ENHRY and SYGVKD. Trimming cost V 2 bases and J 4 bases, with 4 bases left between them. The CDR3 sequence is 12 residues long. CDR3 residues: CAISEMADTQYF. CDR3 bases: TGTGCCATCAGTGAGATGGCAGATACGCAGTATTTT.

The chain combines TRBV13 with TRBJ1-2; D not certain. The CDR3 contains 14 residues. V lost 0 bases, J lost 2 bases, and 7 bases lay in between. Germline lookup yields CDR1 PRHDT and CDR2 FYEKMQ (reference sequence). DNA of the CDR3: TGTGCCAGCAGCTTAGGACACCAGAACTATGGCTACACCTTC. This codes for CASSLGHQNYGYTF.

This clone was counted between two and nine times. The V gene is TRBV6-1, the J gene TRBJ1-6, with 8 bases aligning to TRBD1. V lost 2 bases and J lost 8; bases outside the gene matches: 5. CDR1 is MNHNS and CDR2 is SASEGT in the germline V gene. CDR3 length: 15 amino acids. CDR3 residues: CASSEWTGSDSPLHF. DNA of the CDR3: TGTGCCAGCAGTGAATGGACAGGGTCTGATTCACCCCTCCACTTT.

CDR3 protein: CASSFVLGFSGANVLTF. The CDR3 DNA is TGTGCCAGCAGTTTTGTGTTGGGGTTCTCTGGGGCCAACGTCCTGACTTTC. The V call is TRBV28, the J call TRBJ2-6; D gene ambiguous. Trimming cost V 3 bases and J 0 bases, with 12 bases left between them. The CDR3 contains 17 residues. CDR1 and CDR2 (germline): MDHEN, SYDVKM.